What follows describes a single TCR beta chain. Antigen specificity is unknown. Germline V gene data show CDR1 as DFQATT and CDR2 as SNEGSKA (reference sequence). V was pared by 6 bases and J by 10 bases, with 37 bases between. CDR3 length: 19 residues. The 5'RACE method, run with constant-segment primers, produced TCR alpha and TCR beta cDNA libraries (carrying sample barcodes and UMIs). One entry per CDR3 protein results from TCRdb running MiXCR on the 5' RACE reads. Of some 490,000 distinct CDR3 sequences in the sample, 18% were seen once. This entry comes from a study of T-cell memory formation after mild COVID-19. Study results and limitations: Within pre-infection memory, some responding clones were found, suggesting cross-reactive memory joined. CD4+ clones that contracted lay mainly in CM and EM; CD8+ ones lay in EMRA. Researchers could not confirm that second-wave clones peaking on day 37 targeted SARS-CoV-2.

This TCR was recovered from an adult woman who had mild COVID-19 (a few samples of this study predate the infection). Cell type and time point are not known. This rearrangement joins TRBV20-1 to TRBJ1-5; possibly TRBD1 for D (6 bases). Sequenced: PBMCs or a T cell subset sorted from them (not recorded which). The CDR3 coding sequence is TGCAGTGCCATCCCTTACAGGGATTCGTTCTCGTCGGGGGCTGACCCCCAGCATTTT. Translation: CSAIPYRDSFSSGADPQHF.